A selection of T cell receptor beta chains follows, all from one sample in a study of Ad26.COV2.S vaccination and SARS-CoV-2 variants. Some clones are missing from TCRdb's copy, which holds only in-frame ones; the method was immunoSEQ multiplex PCR. The sample has some 190,000 clones, around 85% seen once. The sample here was peripheral blood, taken after recovery from COVID-19. These receptors were obtained from a human donor who had recovered from COVID-19. CDR3s include the opening cysteine and the closing phenylalanine or tryptophan. A D gene is named only where the DNA matches it firmly. Clone size is given for some rows only: seen once, a few or many times, or a class if the clone is expanded.

D	V	J	size	CDR3	DNA
-	TRBV2	TRBJ1-5	once	CASTPTGPVGSNQPQHF	TGTGCCAGCACCCCCACAGGGCCGGTAGGGAGCAATCAGCCCCAGCATTTT
-	TRBV5-1	TRBJ2-2	-	CASSLDTGSTGELFF	TGCGCCAGCAGCTTGGACACAGGGTCCACCGGGGAGCTGTTTTTT
-	TRBV2	TRBJ2-7	-	CASSGRSSSYEQYF	TGTGCCAGCAGTGGAAGAAGTTCTTCCTACGAGCAGTACTTC
-	TRBV6-5	TRBJ1-5	-	CASTNRVNQPQHF	TGTGCCAGCACCAACAGGGTTAATCAGCCCCAGCATTTT
-	TRBV5-1	TRBJ1-5	few	CASSLAIGPEYSNQPQHF	TGCGCCAGCAGCTTGGCGATAGGGCCAGAGTATAGCAATCAGCCCCAGCATTTT
-	TRBV3-1/TRBV3-2	TRBJ2-7	-	CASSQDARTYEQYF	TGTGCCAGCAGCCAAGACGCCAGAACCTACGAGCAGTACTTC
-	TRBV7-9	TRBJ1-1	few	CASSLNSLNTEAFF	TGTGCCAGCAGCTTAAACAGCCTTAACACTGAAGCTTTCTTT
-	TRBV30	TRBJ2-6	-	CAYGGANSGANVLTF	TGTGCCTATGGGGGGGCGAACTCTGGGGCCAACGTCCTGACTTTC
TRBD2	TRBV2	TRBJ2-1	-	CASSVAGTSGENEQFF	TGTGCCAGCAGTGTAGCCGGGACTAGCGGGGAGAATGAGCAGTTCTTC
-	TRBV9	TRBJ1-4	-	CASSVQGLTNEKLFF	TGTGCCAGCAGCGTTCAGGGGCTAACTAATGAAAAACTGTTTTTT
-	TRBV20-1	TRBJ1-2	-	CSARVSYGYTF	TGCAGTGCTAGAGTGAGCTATGGCTACACCTTC
TRBD2	TRBV3-1/TRBV3-2	TRBJ2-7	-	CASSQDTGLAGGPSPYEQYF	TGTGCCAGCAGCCAAGATACAGGGCTAGCGGGGGGACCCTCTCCCTACGAGCAGTACTTC
TRBD1	TRBV5-5	TRBJ1-6	few	CASSRGDRAYNSPLHF	TGTGCCAGCAGCCGGGGGGACAGGGCCTATAATTCACCCCTCCACTTT
-	TRBV3-1/TRBV3-2	TRBJ2-3	-	CASSQEGYGEATDTQYF	TGTGCCAGCAGCCAAGAAGGGTACGGGGAGGCCACAGATACGCAGTATTTT
TRBD1	TRBV30	TRBJ2-1	-	CAWIYTGTGKQFF	TGTGCCTGGATTTATACCGGGACAGGGAAGCAGTTCTTC
TRBD2	TRBV4-2	TRBJ2-3	-	CASSPTSGREDTQYF	TGTGCCAGCAGCCCGACTAGCGGGAGAGAAGATACGCAGTATTTT
-	TRBV5-7	TRBJ2-1	-	CASSLRVRYNEQFF	TGTGCCAGCAGCTTGCGGGTCCGTTACAATGAGCAGTTCTTC
-	TRBV7-8	TRBJ2-5	few	CASSLVQRETQYF	TGTGCCAGCAGTCTCGTTCAGAGAGAGACCCAGTACTTC
-	TRBV15	TRBJ1-1	once	CATSRAQAGTEAFF	TGTGCCACCAGCAGAGCACAGGCTGGCACTGAAGCTTTCTTT
-	TRBV9	TRBJ1-3	-	CASSEHPGSGNTIYF	TGTGCCAGCAGCGAGCACCCGGGCTCTGGAAACACCATATATTTT
-	TRBV5-4	TRBJ2-1	-	CASSLYTYNEQFF	TGTGCCAGCAGCTTGTATACCTACAATGAGCAGTTCTTC
-	TRBV7-9	TRBJ1-2	-	CASSLWQGFYGYTF	TGTGCCAGCAGCTTATGGCAGGGATTCTATGGCTACACCTTC
-	TRBV18	TRBJ1-2	-	CASSPRGLGYGYTF	TGTGCCAGCTCACCAAGGGGTTTGGGGTATGGCTACACCTTC
TRBD1	TRBV5-1	TRBJ2-7	-	CASSRTGPAGDEQYF	TGCGCCAGCAGCAGGACAGGGCCCGCTGGGGACGAGCAGTACTTC
-	TRBV7-9	TRBJ2-2	-	CASSLGTGELFF	TGTGCCAGCAGCTTGGGCACCGGGGAGCTGTTTTTT
-	TRBV6-1	TRBJ1-5	-	CASSEQDAGPQHF	TGTGCCAGCAGTGAGCAGGACGCGGGGCCCCAGCATTTT
-	TRBV27	TRBJ2-7	-	CASSLNGQDPYEQYF	TGTGCCAGCAGTTTGAATGGTCAGGACCCCTACGAGCAGTACTTC
TRBD2	TRBV6-5	TRBJ2-7	-	CASSYELAAPYEQYF	TGTGCCAGCAGTTACGAGCTAGCGGCTCCCTACGAGCAGTACTTC
TRBD2	TRBV27	TRBJ2-3	-	CASSLLWTSGSEDTQYF	TGTGCCAGCAGTTTACTTTGGACTAGCGGGTCTGAAGATACGCAGTATTTT
-	TRBV29-1	TRBJ1-2	-	CSVEDHRAGGYTF	TGCAGCGTTGAAGATCACAGGGCGGGAGGCTACACCTTC
-	TRBV19	TRBJ1-1	once	CASSIGWDKNTEAFF	TGTGCCAGTAGTATAGGGTGGGATAAAAACACTGAAGCTTTCTTT